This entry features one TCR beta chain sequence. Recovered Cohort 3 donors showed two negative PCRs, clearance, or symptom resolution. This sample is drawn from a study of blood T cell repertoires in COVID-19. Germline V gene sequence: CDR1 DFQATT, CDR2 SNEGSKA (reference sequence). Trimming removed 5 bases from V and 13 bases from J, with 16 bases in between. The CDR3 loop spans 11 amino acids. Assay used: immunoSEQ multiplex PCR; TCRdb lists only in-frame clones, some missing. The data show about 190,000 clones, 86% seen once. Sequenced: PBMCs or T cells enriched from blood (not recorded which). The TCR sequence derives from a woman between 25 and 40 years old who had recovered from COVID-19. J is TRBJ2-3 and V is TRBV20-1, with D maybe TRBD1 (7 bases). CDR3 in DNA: TGCAGTGCTCTAGGGGGGACAGTAAAGTATTTT. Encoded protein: CSALGGTVKYF.